This T cell receptor beta chain was profiled in a study of blood T cell repertoires in COVID-19. Study context: T cells, B-cell-depleted T cells, or PBMCs provided the cDNA or gDNA that served as material.

The CDR3 covers 16 residues. Germline values: CDR1 PRHDT, CDR2 FYEKMQ (reference sequence). The V end was cut by 6 bases, the J end by 1 base, with 18 bases between. Enrolled through a virtual design, the participants were between roughly 18 and 90 years of age and came from some 26 US areas. For recovered donors of Cohort 3, there were two negative PCRs, clearance, or symptom resolution. The table came from immunoSEQ multiplex PCR; TCRdb's copy has only in-frame clones and leaves some out. The sample lists roughly 150,000 clones; around 81% were seen once. The gene calls are TRBV13 and TRBJ2-5; perhaps TRBD1 as D (6 bases). The TCR comes from a man in his forties who had recovered from COVID-19. The sequenced material came from PBMCs or T cells enriched from blood (not recorded which). This CDR3 reads CASSNSGRGTQETQYF. CDR3 in DNA: TGTGCCAGCAGTAACTCCGGTAGGGGGACCCAAGAGACCCAGTACTTC.